These 29 T cell receptor beta chains originate from one sample sequenced in a study of human T cells and chemical hapten exposure. Time point indicated: patch test 1, 2 weeks after DPC sensitization. Documented treatment: therapeutic diphenylcyclopropenone sensitization with weekly scalp DPC. TCRdb called the RACE reads again in MiXCR, with one record for every CDR3 protein. The data show 75,000 to 90,000 distinct CDR3 sequences, roughly 7.2% seen once. Sequences were derived from whole blood, sampled in connection with sensitization to the hapten diphenylcyclopropenone (DPC). The receptors derive from a woman younger than 45 with alopecia areata. Some clones in this sample may be carry-over from other donors' samples.

J is TRBJ1-4 and V is TRBV18; maybe TRBD1 (6 bases). The CDR3 length is 15 residues. V shed 2 bases and J shed 8 bases, with 15 bases lying between them. Germline assignment: CDR1 KGHSH and CDR2 LQKENI. The CDR3 nucleotides are TGTGCCAGCTCACCAAGAACAGGGATACGCGAAAAACTGTTTTTT. Translating it yields CASSPRTGIREKLFF.

In the case of this clonotype: Given the absence of the conserved phenylalanine or tryptophan at the CDR3 end, a read error is likely. The chain employs TRBV30 and TRBJ1-3; 8 nucleotides agree with TRBD1. V lost 2 bases, J lost 2 bases, and 5 bases stayed unmatched. The length of the CDR3 is 15 residues. Per the germline V gene, CDR1 is GTSNPN and CDR2 is SVGIG (reference sequence). The CDR3 DNA reads as TGTGCCTGGAGTACGAGGACAGGGACTGGAAACACCATATATGTT. This translates into CAWSTRTGTGNTIYV.

The sample holds many counts of this clonotype. V usage is TRBV12-3 or TRBV12-4 and J usage is TRBJ1-2; tentatively, D is TRBD1 (5 bases). V dropped 6 bases and J dropped 7 bases, with 18 bases sitting between them. This CDR3 region has 14 residues. This chain's CDR3 is CASRPGTQGFGYTF. The CDR3 nucleotides read TGTGCCAGCAGGCCCGGGACCCAAGGGTTTGGCTACACCTTC.

This clonotype has more than one count but fewer than ten. This rearrangement joins TRBV5-5 to TRBJ2-3; D unresolved. Between the trimmed V and J ends, which lost 0 bases and 4 bases, there was a span of 3 bases. The length of the CDR3 is 12 residues. Germline assignment: CDR1 SGHKS and CDR2 YYEKEE (reference sequence). The CDR3 region is CASSLEADTQYF. The CDR3 region has the DNA TGTGCCAGCAGCTTGGAGGCAGATACGCAGTATTTT.

This clonotype has just a few counts. V is TRBV24-1 and J is TRBJ2-1; D may match TRBD1 or TRBD2 (6 bases each). V lost 8 bases, J lost 5 bases, and 15 bases lay in between. Germline V lookup: CDR1 KGHDR, CDR2 SFDVKD. The CDR3 contains 14 residues. CDR3 loop: CATTGGHTDNEQFF. CDR3 bases: TGTGCCACCACCGGGGGCCACACAGACAATGAGCAGTTCTTC.

A word on this clonotype: A much larger clonotype is one base distant, so this may be a read error. The rearrangement links TRBV5-1 to TRBJ1-2; a weak D match, TRBD1 (5 bases). Between the trimmed V and J ends, which lost 2 bases and 4 bases, there was a span of 15 bases. The CDR3 covers 15 residues. CDR1 SGHRS and CDR2 YFSETQ come from the germline V gene. CDR3 residues: CASSLGDGGTYGYTF. The CDR3 bases are TGCGCCAGCAGCTTAGGGGACGGTGGGACCTATGGCTACACCTTC.

This clonotype was counted many times. J is TRBJ1-5 and V is TRBV3-1; D gene ambiguous. Germline V gene lookup returns CDR1 LGHDT and CDR2 YNNKEL (reference sequence). The CDR3 runs to 13 residues. Trimming cost V 4 bases and J 9 bases, with 13 bases left between them. The DNA for the CDR3 is TGTGCCAGCAGCCGAAACCAAGAATTGCCCCAGCATTTT. This codes for CASSRNQELPQHF.

This clonotype was recorded a few times. V usage is TRBV2 and J usage is TRBJ2-1; the D is unclear. CDR3 length: 15 residues. V shed 6 bases and J shed 0 bases, with 12 bases lying between them. Per germline, CDR1 SNHLY and CDR2 FYNNEI. CDR3 loop: CASRATVSSYNEQFF. The CDR3 DNA sequence: TGTGCCAGCAGGGCAACAGTTAGCTCCTACAATGAGCAGTTCTTC.

V and J are TRBV12-3 or TRBV12-4 and TRBJ1-6; 9 positions match TRBD1. The CDR3 is 18 amino acids. J gave up 3 bases and V 3 bases, and 9 bases lay outside the gene matches. The CDR3 reads CASSFAQGAYNYNSPLHF. The CDR3 DNA follows: TGTGCCAGCAGTTTCGCACAGGGGGCATATAACTATAATTCACCCCTCCACTTT.

The rearrangement uses TRBV7-9 and TRBJ2-3; D call uncertain. The germline V gene encodes CDR1 SEHNR and CDR2 FQNEAQ (reference sequence). This CDR3 has 14 residues. V lost 6 bases and J lost 0, with 10 bases in between. In nucleotides, the CDR3 is TGTGCCAGCAGGTTTGACACCAGCACAGATACGCAGTATTTT. Protein product: CASRFDTSTDTQYF.

A remark on this clonotype: A much larger clone lies one base from this, so it may be a read error. This chain's CDR3 is CASSLAQQCRNEKLFF. Here the CDR3 DNA reads TGTGCCAGCAGCTTAGCGCAACAGTGTAGAAATGAAAAACTGTTTTTT. V and J are TRBV7-8 and TRBJ1-4; D not certain. The CDR3 sequence is 16 residues long. Trimming removed 0 bases from V and 5 bases from J, with 13 bases in between. Germline lookup yields CDR1 SGHVS and CDR2 FQNEAQ.

The table lists this clonotype with many counts. CDR3: CAIDRGPTAPLHF. The CDR3 DNA sequence: TGTGCCATTGACCGAGGACCTACGGCACCCCTCCACTTT. The chain uses TRBV2 and TRBJ1-6; D ambiguous. The CDR3 spans 13 residues. Trimming took 10 bases from V and 11 from J, leaving 18 bases between them. Germline assignment: CDR1 SNHLY and CDR2 FYNNEI. The full variable domain, rest sourced from reference TRBV2 and TRBJ1-6, is EPEVTQTPSHQVTQMGQEVILRCVPISNHLYFYWYRQILGQKVEFLVSFYNNEISEKSEIFDDQFSVERPDGSNFTLKIRSTKLEDSAMYFCAIDRGPTAPLHFGNGTRLTVT.

This clonotype was observed a few times. DNA for the CDR3: TGCAGCGTTGACGTTCAGGGAAGCTCCTACAATGAGCAGTTCTTC. Translated: CSVDVQGSSYNEQFF. The V and J genes are TRBV29-1 and TRBJ2-1; TRBD1 is a possible D gene (5 bases). The V gene's germline CDR1 is SQVTM and CDR2 ANQGSEA. V lost 3 bases, J lost 0 bases, and 12 bases lay in between. The CDR3 has 15 amino acids.

J is TRBJ2-5 and V is TRBV12-3 or TRBV12-4; 8 nucleotides align to TRBD2. Trimming took 4 bases from V and 1 from J; bases not matched to a gene: 2. The CDR3 is 14 residues long. CDR3 nucleotides: TGTGCCAGCAGTTCCCGGGGGGGCCAAGAGACCCAGTACTTC. It yields the protein CASSSRGGQETQYF.

This clonotype was recorded many times. V and J are TRBV4-1 and TRBJ2-7, with D possibly matching TRBD1 (6 bases). Germline V CDR1 and CDR2: MGHRA, YSYEKL. Trimming left V 1 base short and J 3 bases short, with 13 bases between. The length of the CDR3 is 15 residues. Written as DNA, the CDR3 is TGCGCCAGCAGCCAAGGGGTGACAGGCGGCTACGAGCAGTACTTC. Protein: CASSQGVTGGYEQYF.

V is TRBV11-2 and J is TRBJ1-5; D unresolved. The CDR3 is 12 residues long. The germline CDR1 and CDR2 sequences are SGHAT and FQNNGV. V was clipped by 5 bases and J by 0 bases, with 2 bases between them. The CDR3 sequence: CASSTSNQPQHF. The CDR3 coding sequence is TGTGCCAGCAGCACTAGCAATCAGCCCCAGCATTTT.

The table lists this clonotype with many counts. This sequence joins TRBV5-5 and TRBJ2-7, with a tentative D call TRBD2 (6 bases). This CDR3 has 15 amino acids. Germline V gene data show CDR1 as SGHKS and CDR2 as YYEKEE (reference sequence). Deletions cut 1 base from V and 4 bases from J, with 15 bases between. The CDR3 reads CASSLLRGSPYEQYF. The CDR3 DNA sequence: TGTGCCAGCAGCTTGTTGCGGGGATCCCCTTACGAGCAGTACTTC.

This clonotype has at least ten counts. This chain links TRBV6-1 with TRBJ2-1; 8 bases match TRBD2. In germline, CDR1 is MNHNS, CDR2 SASEGT. The CDR3 totals 14 residues. The V segment lost 6 bases and the J segment 9 bases; nucleotides outside the gene matches: 10. CDR3 DNA sequence: TGTGCCAGCAGGCCCTCGGGAGGGTTAGGTGAGCAGTTCTTC. This codes for CASRPSGGLGEQFF.

The V gene is TRBV29-1, the J gene TRBJ1-1; 7 bases are a match to TRBD1. Germline loops: CDR1 SQVTM, CDR2 ANQGSEA. J gave up 1 base and V 4 bases, and 3 bases lay outside the gene matches. This CDR3 contains 13 residues. The CDR3 region has the DNA TGCAGCGTTGTCTACAGGGGGAACACTGAAGCTTTCTTT. This encodes CSVVYRGNTEAFF.

This clonotype was counted at least ten times. The chain joins TRBV6-5 to TRBJ1-1; 11 nucleotides match TRBD1. Trimming cost V 6 bases and J 4 bases; bases outside gene matches: 10. Looked up from germline, CDR1 is MNHEY and CDR2 is SVGAGI. The CDR3 extends over 16 amino acids. CDR3 region: CASRTRTGGMGTEAFF. The CDR3 DNA reads TGTGCCAGCAGGACCAGGACAGGGGGCATGGGCACTGAAGCTTTCTTT.

This clonotype showed up many times. This rearrangement joins TRBV7-8 to TRBJ2-7, with D unresolved. CDR3 length equals 11 residues. Germline V gene sequence: CDR1 SGHVS, CDR2 FQNEAQ. V was cut by 5 bases and J by 3 bases, with 5 bases left in between. The CDR3 sequence is CASSDRYEQYF. The CDR3 DNA is TGTGCCAGCAGCGACCGCTACGAGCAGTACTTC.

This rearrangement joins TRBV27 to TRBJ1-5; D is ambiguous. The CDR3 is made up of 16 amino acids. Germline CDR1 is MNHEY and CDR2 is SMNVEV (reference sequence). V was cut by 0 bases and J by 0 bases, with 9 bases left in between. As DNA, the CDR3 is TGTGCCAGCAGTTTATCAGGGAGCTATAGCAATCAGCCCCAGCATTTT. Encoded protein: CASSLSGSYSNQPQHF.

In the case of this clonotype: A much bigger clone sits one base away, suggesting this may be a read error. CDR3: CSVMGGYTEAFF. The CDR3 DNA sequence: TGCAGCGTTATGGGGGGGTACACTGAAGCTTTCTTT. V gene TRBV29-1 combines with J gene TRBJ1-1; tentatively, D is TRBD1 (5 bases). CDR3 length: 12 residues. The V gene lost 5 bases and the J gene lost 3 bases, with 10 bases spanning the gap. Per germline, CDR1 SQVTM and CDR2 ANQGSEA.

The chain is built from TRBV6-5 and TRBJ2-5; TRBD2 agrees at 8 bases. Trimming cost V 0 bases and J 5 bases; bases outside gene matches: 2. The CDR3 has 14 residues. Per the germline V gene, CDR1 is MNHEY and CDR2 is SVGAGI. CDR3 sequence (DNA): TGTGCCAGCAGTTACTCAAGCGGGGGCGAGACCCAGTACTTC. Its protein product is CASSYSSGGETQYF.

The table lists this clonotype with many counts. The chain is built from TRBV7-9 and TRBJ2-5; D gene uncertain. The germline V gene encodes CDR1 SEHNR and CDR2 FQNEAQ (reference sequence). V was trimmed by 7 bases and J by 7 bases, leaving 13 bases between them. CDR3 length equals 12 residues. CDR3 sequence reads: CASNQPPGTQYF. CDR3 nucleotide sequence: TGTGCCAGCAATCAACCCCCGGGGACCCAGTACTTC.

Concerning this clonotype: An end of the junction differs from the germline gene, which may be a read error. The chain combines TRBV6-5 with TRBJ2-2, with TRBD2 as a possible D gene (5 bases). The CDR3 extends over 15 amino acids. CDR1 is MNHEY, CDR2 SVGAGI, per germline. Here the CDR3 DNA reads TGTGTCAGCAGCCTGACTAACCTGAACACCGGGGAGCTGTTTTTT. The encoded protein is CVSSLTNLNTGELFF.

This clonotype showed up many times. The chain couples TRBV30 to TRBJ1-2, with D tentatively TRBD1 (6 bases). The CDR3 loop spans 14 amino acids. From germline, CDR1 is GTSNPN and CDR2 SVGIG (reference sequence). The V end lost 0 bases, the J end lost 3 bases, and 11 bases lay between the germline ends. CDR3 in amino acids: CAWSVRRGDYGYTF. The CDR3 bases are TGTGCCTGGAGTGTACGCAGGGGAGACTATGGCTACACCTTC.

This clonotype has a count of ten or more. The V gene is TRBV12-5, the J gene TRBJ2-3; 7 bases fit TRBD2. Germline V gene sequence: CDR1 LGHNT, CDR2 FRNRAP. The CDR3 runs 14 residues. The junction had 4 bases not matched to a gene; V was cut back by 6 bases and J by 1 base. In DNA form, the CDR3 reads TGTGCTAGTGGCGGGGGGTTTGGCACAGATACGCAGTATTTT. It specifies CASGGGFGTDTQYF.

This clonotype was counted a few times. V gene TRBV5-1 combines with J gene TRBJ1-1, with 7 nucleotides matching TRBD1. The CDR3 runs 16 residues. Per germline, CDR1 SGHRS and CDR2 YFSETQ. Germline trimming cut 2 bases from V and 1 base from J; bases unmatched to any gene: 8. The CDR3 here is CASSFPQGRGNTEAFF. For the CDR3, the DNA is TGCGCCAGCAGCTTCCCACAGGGGAGGGGGAACACTGAAGCTTTCTTT.